What follows are 30 T cell receptor beta chains derived from one specimen sequenced in a study of cytomegalovirus exposure and HLA in healthy donors. Sequencing used immunoSEQ multiplex PCR; TCRdb keeps in-frame clones, though not all of them. The table shows about 120,000 clones, with approximately 88% occurring only once. Material: PBMCs. The receptors shown here come from a woman between 25 and 40 years old in good health and CMV-seropositive.

V gene TRBV15 combines with J gene TRBJ2-1, with TRBD2 matching 12 bases. Germline V CDR1 and CDR2: LNHNV, YYDKDF (reference sequence). This CDR3 region has 14 residues. After removal of 6 bases from V and 9 bases from J, the junction contained 6 bases not matched to a gene. In DNA form, the CDR3 reads TGTGCCACCAGATCTCCTAGCGGGGGGGCTGAGCAGTTCTTC. This codes for CATRSPSGGAEQFF. Using reference TRBV15 and TRBJ2-1 for the parts outside the CDR3, the full variable domain is DAMVIQNPRYQVTQFGKPVTLSCSQTLNHNVMYWYQQKSSQAPKLLFHYYDKDFNNEADTPDNFQSRRPNTSFCFLDIRSPGLGDTAMYLCATRSPSGGAEQFFGPGTRLTVL.

This CDR3 is CASRTGEGNTEAFF. The CDR3 DNA reads as TGCGCCAGCAGGACAGGGGAGGGGAACACTGAAGCTTTCTTT. The chain recombines TRBV5-1 with TRBJ1-1; 8 positions agree with TRBD1. Germline V gene lookup returns CDR1 SGHRS and CDR2 YFSETQ. V lost 5 bases to trimming and J lost 1 base; unmatched junction nucleotides: 4. This CDR3 spans 14 amino acids.

The genes are TRBV2 and TRBJ2-7, with TRBD2 matching over 12 bases. Germline CDR1 is SNHLY and CDR2 is FYNNEI. With 4 bases clipped from V and 6 bases from J, the junction kept 1 base outside the gene matches. CDR3 length: 13 amino acids. The CDR3 region is CASSGLAGVEQYF. The CDR3 DNA follows: TGTGCCAGCAGTGGACTAGCGGGAGTCGAGCAGTACTTC.

The chain links TRBV29-1 to TRBJ2-7, with TRBD2 matching over 8 bases. Looked up from germline, CDR1 is SQVTM and CDR2 is ANQGSEA. J was trimmed by 0 bases and V by 1 base; bases with no gene match: 8. CDR3 length: 16 residues. The CDR3 spells CSVEGLAGGSSYEQYF. The CDR3 coding sequence is TGCAGCGTTGAAGGTTTGGCGGGAGGTTCCTCCTACGAGCAGTACTTC.

The chain recombines TRBV2 with TRBJ1-4, with D unresolved. The CDR3 is 13 residues long. Trimming left V 5 bases short and J 5 bases short, with 9 bases between. CDR1 is SNHLY, CDR2 FYNNEI, per germline. CDR3 sequence: CASSQVPNEKLFF. The CDR3 DNA is TGTGCCAGCAGTCAGGTTCCGAATGAAAAACTGTTTTTT. Combining the CDR3 with reference TRBV2 and TRBJ1-4 gives the whole variable domain EPEVTQTPSHQVTQMGQEVILRCVPISNHLYFYWYRQILGQKVEFLVSFYNNEISEKSEIFDDQFSVERPDGSNFTLKIRSTKLEDSAMYFCASSQVPNEKLFFGSGTQLSVL.

The chain joins TRBV29-1 to TRBJ2-1; D not resolved. The CDR3 is 14 residues long. V gave up 2 bases and J gave up 0 bases, with 8 bases separating them. Germline CDR1 and CDR2: SQVTM and ANQGSEA. The CDR3, as DNA: TGCAGCGTTGAAACATCAAGCTCCTACAATGAGCAGTTCTTC. This translates into CSVETSSSYNEQFF.

The rearrangement uses TRBV2 and TRBJ2-5; D ambiguous. V lost 4 bases and J lost 1, with 10 bases in between. This CDR3 spans 14 amino acids. The V gene's germline CDR1 is SNHLY and CDR2 FYNNEI. This chain's CDR3 is CASSGRGFQETQYF. The CDR3 DNA reads as TGTGCCAGCAGTGGGCGAGGTTTCCAAGAGACCCAGTACTTC.

The DNA of the CDR3 is TGCGCCAGCAGGCAGGTTACTTCCTACAATGAGCAGTTCTTC. This codes for CASRQVTSYNEQFF. The rearrangement uses TRBV5-1 and TRBJ2-1; no definite D call. Trimming left V 5 bases short and J 1 base short, with 10 bases between. The CDR3 has 14 amino acids. CDR1 and CDR2 (germline): SGHRS, YFSETQ. Based on the CDR3 plus reference TRBV5-1 and TRBJ2-1, the full variable domain is KAGVTQTPRYLIKTRGQQVTLSCSPISGHRSVSWYQQTPGQGLQFLFEYFSETQRNKGNFPGRFSGRQFSNSRSEMNVSTLELGDSALYLCASRQVTSYNEQFFGPGTRLTVL.

V gene TRBV4-1 combines with J gene TRBJ2-7, with 9 bases that match TRBD1. CDR1 MGHRA and CDR2 YSYEKL come from the germline V gene. The J segment lost 4 bases and the V segment lost 1 base, leaving 5 bases of the junction unmatched. The CDR3 covers 15 residues. The CDR3 DNA reads TGCGCCAGCAGCCAAGTTCCGGGACAGGGTTACGAGCAGTACTTC. Encoded protein: CASSQVPGQGYEQYF.

The chain carries TRBV9 and TRBJ1-6; D call uncertain. This CDR3 has 15 amino acids. CDR1 and CDR2 from the germline V gene are SGDLS and YYNGEE. V shed 0 bases and J shed 5 bases, with 9 bases lying between them. The CDR3 DNA sequence: TGTGCCAGCAGCGTAGGGAGAGGGCATAATTCACCCCTCCACTTT. Protein: CASSVGRGHNSPLHF.

CDR3 protein: CASSQTLTGGYTF. CDR3 nucleotides: TGTGCCAGCAGTCAAACCCTGACTGGGGGCTACACCTTC. V usage is TRBV14 and J usage is TRBJ1-2; D uncertain. The CDR3 totals 13 residues. The V end lost 6 bases, the J end lost 8 bases, and 16 bases lay between the germline ends. From germline, CDR1 is SGHDN and CDR2 FVKESK.

This sequence joins TRBV5-6 and TRBJ2-7; TRBD2 matches at 14 bases. J gave up 1 base and V 4 bases, and 1 base lay outside the gene matches. Germline lookup yields CDR1 SGHDT and CDR2 YYEEEE. This CDR3 region has 15 residues. The CDR3 DNA sequence: TGTGCCAGCAGCGGGACTAGCGGGGGATCCTACGAGCAGTACTTC. Translated: CASSGTSGGSYEQYF.

The chain links TRBV2 to TRBJ1-2; perhaps TRBD1 as D (5 bases). V was trimmed by 7 bases and J by 4 bases, leaving 16 bases between them. The CDR3 sequence is 14 residues long. Germline V gene sequence: CDR1 SNHLY, CDR2 FYNNEI. The CDR3 nucleotides read TGTGCCAGCACGGAGAGGACACAGGCCTATGGCTACACCTTC. It encodes CASTERTQAYGYTF.

This sequence joins TRBV2 and TRBJ1-1; D is perhaps TRBD1 (6 bases). The CDR3 contains 12 residues. CDR1 is SNHLY and CDR2 is FYNNEI in the germline V gene. The germline V and J ends were trimmed by 5 bases and 7 bases, with 11 bases remaining between them. Written as DNA, the CDR3 is TGTGCCAGCAGTAAGGGGGAAGGTGAAGCTTTCTTT. Translated: CASSKGEGEAFF.

The chain combines TRBV18 with TRBJ1-6; 11 bases are a match to TRBD1. The germline V gene has CDR1 KGHSH and CDR2 LQKENI. The trim removed 1 base at V and 12 bases at J, leaving 5 bases unmatched. The CDR3 totals 15 residues. The CDR3 protein is CASSPRSGTGGPLHF. CDR3 in DNA: TGTGCCAGCTCACCACGGTCCGGGACAGGGGGACCCCTCCACTTT.

This chain uses TRBV30 with TRBJ1-4; weak D call: TRBD1 (6 bases). Trimming shortened V by 2 bases and J by 7 bases, and 17 bases separated the two germline ends. The germline CDR1 and CDR2 sequences are GTSNPN and SVGIG (reference sequence). The CDR3 is 15 residues long. CDR3 amino acids: CAWSPSGGRGEKLFF. In nucleotides, the CDR3 is TGTGCCTGGAGTCCTTCTGGGGGCAGGGGTGAAAAACTGTTTTTT.

The chain is built from TRBV5-1 and TRBJ1-2; D remains ambiguous. V was trimmed by 4 bases and J by 4 bases, leaving 8 bases between them. The CDR3 contains 12 residues. Per the germline V gene, CDR1 is SGHRS and CDR2 is YFSETQ. CDR3 bases: TGCGCCAGCAGCAGTCGAGGCTATGGCTACACCTTC. Translation gives CASSSRGYGYTF. Full variable domain (rest looked up from reference TRBV5-1 and TRBJ1-2): KAGVTQTPRYLIKTRGQQVTLSCSPISGHRSVSWYQQTPGQGLQFLFEYFSETQRNKGNFPGRFSGRQFSNSRSEMNVSTLELGDSALYLCASSSRGYGYTFGSGTRLTVV.

The V call is TRBV7-8, the J call TRBJ1-6; 7 nucleotides align to TRBD1. With 0 bases clipped from V and 10 bases from J, the junction kept 18 bases outside the gene matches. Germline loops: CDR1 SGHVS, CDR2 FQNEAQ. The CDR3 spans 19 residues. CDR3 in DNA: TGTGCCAGCAGCTTAGCTCAATTAAGAGGGACAGCTCGAGAGTCACCCCTCCACTTT. Protein: CASSLAQLRGTARESPLHF. The entire variable domain, with the rest obtained from reference TRBV7-8 and TRBJ1-6, is as follows: GAGVSQSPRYKVAKRGQDVALRCDPISGHVSLFWYQQALGQGPEFLTYFQNEAQLDKSGLPSDRFFAERPEGSVSTLKIQRTQQEDSAVYLCASSLAQLRGTARESPLHFGNGTRLTVT.

The gene calls are TRBV5-1 and TRBJ2-1; 8 nucleotides line up with TRBD1. Trimming cost V 1 base and J 5 bases; bases outside gene matches: 8. The CDR3 is 16 residues long. Germline CDR1 SGHRS, CDR2 YFSETQ. As DNA, the CDR3 is TGCGCCAGCAGCTTGAATGACAGGGGTTACAACAATGAGCAGTTCTTC. It yields the protein CASSLNDRGYNNEQFF.

The gene calls are TRBV18 and TRBJ2-1; TRBD2 aligns across 7 bases. V gave up 0 bases and J gave up 6 bases; unmatched junction bases: 5. The germline V gene has CDR1 KGHSH and CDR2 LQKENI. The CDR3 loop spans 15 amino acids. The CDR3 DNA reads TGTGCCAGCTCACCACCAGGGAGGGCTAGCAATGAGCAGTTCTTC. It codes for CASSPPGRASNEQFF.

The chain is built from TRBV6-4 and TRBJ2-1; 10 bases map to TRBD1. Unmatched junction bases numbered 5, after V lost 4 bases and J lost 8 bases. CDR1 is MRHNA and CDR2 is SNTAGT in the germline V gene. This CDR3 is 14 amino acids long. The CDR3 DNA sequence: TGTGCCAGCAGTGGTGGACAGGGGGGCGATGAGCAGTTCTTC. Translation: CASSGGQGGDEQFF.

J is TRBJ2-5 and V is TRBV6-6, with TRBD2 matching over 8 bases. Per the germline V gene, CDR1 is MNHNY and CDR2 is SVGAGI (reference sequence). V dropped 2 bases and J dropped 2; count of bases not matched to a gene: 4. The CDR3 is made up of 15 amino acids. The CDR3, as DNA: TGTGCCAGCAGTTACCCCGGGGGGGCGCAAGAGACCCAGTACTTC. Its protein is CASSYPGGAQETQYF.

The chain couples TRBV15 to TRBJ2-1; 7 positions match TRBD2. The V gene's germline CDR1 is LNHNV and CDR2 YYDKDF (reference sequence). CDR3 size: 15 residues. V lost 4 bases to trimming and J lost 0 bases; unmatched junction nucleotides: 3. The CDR3 spells CATSIGRNSYNEQFF. The CDR3 coding sequence is TGTGCCACCAGCATCGGGAGGAACTCCTACAATGAGCAGTTCTTC.

V usage is TRBV28 and J usage is TRBJ1-3; D uncertain. The CDR3 has 16 amino acids. Germline CDR1 MDHEN, CDR2 SYDVKM. Trimming removed 2 bases from V and 2 bases from J, with 13 bases in between. CDR3 sequence reads: CASSLAPQVPGNTIYF. The DNA of the CDR3 is TGTGCCAGCAGTTTAGCCCCCCAGGTCCCTGGAAACACCATATATTTT.

V gene TRBV7-2 combines with J gene TRBJ2-7; the match to TRBD2 covers 8 bases. Germline CDR1 SGHTA, CDR2 FQGNSA. The V segment lost 0 bases and the J segment 6 bases; nucleotides outside the gene matches: 4. The CDR3 sequence is 14 residues long. The CDR3 sequence: CASSLALGGGEQYF. DNA of the CDR3: TGTGCCAGCAGCTTAGCGCTCGGGGGGGGCGAGCAGTACTTC.

The V and J genes are TRBV5-6 and TRBJ1-2; maybe TRBD1 (5 bases). This CDR3 contains 14 residues. Deletions cut 7 bases from V and 6 bases from J, with 19 bases between. The germline V gene encodes CDR1 SGHDT and CDR2 YYEEEE. CDR3 DNA sequence: TGTGCCAGCGGAGACAGAGTTCTCTTAAATGGCTACACCTTC. This gives the protein CASGDRVLLNGYTF.

CDR3 region: CASSLVGLATNEQFF. The CDR3 bases are TGTGCCAGCAGCTTAGTTGGCCTAGCAACCAATGAGCAGTTCTTC. J is TRBJ2-1 and V is TRBV11-2; D might be TRBD2 (5 bases). The CDR3 is made up of 15 amino acids. CDR1 is SGHAT and CDR2 is FQNNGV in the germline V gene. The germline V and J ends were trimmed by 1 base and 6 bases, with 13 bases remaining between them.

The J gene is TRBJ2-3, the V gene TRBV9, with 8 bases identical to TRBD2. Germline lookup yields CDR1 SGDLS and CDR2 YYNGEE. CDR3 length equals 16 residues. Trimming cost V 6 bases and J 2 bases; bases outside gene matches: 11. CDR3 sequence reads: CASTRGLASFTDTQYF. The CDR3 coding sequence is TGTGCCAGCACCCGAGGACTAGCCAGCTTCACAGATACGCAGTATTTT.

This chain uses TRBV9 with TRBJ2-7; D gene uncertain. The germline gives CDR1 SGDLS, CDR2 YYNGEE. Trimming pared 0 bases from V and 3 bases from J, leaving 7 bases between. The CDR3 extends over 13 amino acids. This chain's CDR3 is CASSVGPSYEQYF. The CDR3 nucleotides are TGTGCCAGCAGCGTAGGCCCCAGCTACGAGCAGTACTTC. Full variable domain (remainder filled in from reference TRBV9 and TRBJ2-7): DSGVTQTPKHLITATGQRVTLRCSPRSGDLSVYWYQQSLDQGLQFLIQYYNGEERAKGNILERFSAQQFPDLHSELNLSSLELGDSALYFCASSVGPSYEQYFGPGTRLTVT.

CDR3 residues: CASSPDRGSGEQYF. The CDR3 DNA reads as TGTGCCAGCAGCCCCGACAGGGGAAGCGGCGAGCAGTACTTC. The chain joins TRBV11-3 to TRBJ2-7; TRBD1 matches 8 bases. The CDR3 totals 14 residues. Unmatched junction bases numbered 9, after V lost 5 bases and J lost 6 bases. Germline V gives CDR1 SGHNT, CDR2 YENEEA.